This TCR beta chain was sequenced in a study of control samples from healthy donors and cancer patients. TCRdb keeps only in-frame clones here, not all; method: immunoSEQ multiplex PCR. The sample has roughly 100,000 clones, roughly 88% seen once. Sequenced material: blood. This sequence originates from a man aged 25 to 40 in good health.

The CDR3 sequence is CASSEALNTEAFF. CDR3 nucleotide sequence: TGTGCCAGCTCAGAAGCCCTGAACACTGAAGCTTTCTTT. J is TRBJ1-1 and V is TRBV18; D uncertain. The CDR3 sequence is 13 residues long. The germline gives CDR1 KGHSH, CDR2 LQKENI. The V end was cut by 5 bases, the J end by 0 bases, with 7 bases between. The whole variable domain, remainder taken from reference TRBV18 and TRBJ1-1, is NAGVMQNPRHLVRRRGQEARLRCSPMKGHSHVYWYRQLPEEGLKFMVYLQKENIIDESGMPKERFSAEFPKEGPSILRIQQVVRGDSAAYFCASSEALNTEAFFGQGTRLTVV.